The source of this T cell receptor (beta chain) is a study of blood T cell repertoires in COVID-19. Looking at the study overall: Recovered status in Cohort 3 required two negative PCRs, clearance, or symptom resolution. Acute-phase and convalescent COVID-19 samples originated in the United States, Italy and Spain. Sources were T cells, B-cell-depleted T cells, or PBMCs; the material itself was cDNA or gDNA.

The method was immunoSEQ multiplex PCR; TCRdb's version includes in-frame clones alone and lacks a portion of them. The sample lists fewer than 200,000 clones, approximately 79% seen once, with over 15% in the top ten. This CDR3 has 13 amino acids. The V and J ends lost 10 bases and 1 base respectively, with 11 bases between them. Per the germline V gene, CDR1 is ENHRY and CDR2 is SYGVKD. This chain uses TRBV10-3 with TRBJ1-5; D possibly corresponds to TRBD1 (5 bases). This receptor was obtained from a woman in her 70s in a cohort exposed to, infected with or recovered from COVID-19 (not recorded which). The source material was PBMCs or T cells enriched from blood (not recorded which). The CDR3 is CATQGSSNQPQHF. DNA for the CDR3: TGTGCCACCCAGGGATCCAGCAATCAGCCCCAGCATTTT.